These 27 T cell receptor beta chains were all obtained from the same sample, sequenced in a study of cytomegalovirus exposure and HLA in healthy donors. Primers included in the PCR were 60 Vbeta and 13 Jbeta primers. TCRdb keeps only in-frame clones here, not all; method: immunoSEQ multiplex PCR. In the table there are about 150,000 clones, under 85% of which are singletons. Sequencing was performed on PBMCs. These receptors were collected from a woman between 40 and 50 years old in good health and CMV-seropositive.

This sequence joins TRBV5-1 and TRBJ1-1; 8 positions match TRBD1. The V segment lost 2 bases and the J segment 3 bases; nucleotides outside the gene matches: 9. This CDR3 is built from 16 residues. Germline CDR1 SGHRS, CDR2 YFSETQ. CDR3 sequence reads: CASSFGGGQGYTEAFF. For the CDR3, the DNA is TGCGCCAGCAGCTTTGGGGGTGGACAGGGTTACACTGAAGCTTTCTTT.

The chain couples TRBV6-1 to TRBJ1-1; D is unclear. Trimming removed 0 bases at V and 4 bases at J, with 12 bases between. The length of the CDR3 is 15 residues. Germline V lookup: CDR1 MNHNS, CDR2 SASEGT. CDR3 nucleotides: TGTGCCAGCAGTGAAGCGGTCCAGATGTTCACTGAAGCTTTCTTT. This codes for CASSEAVQMFTEAFF.

This clone appeared once. This sequence joins TRBV9 and TRBJ2-5; D might be TRBD2 (5 bases). The CDR3 consists of 13 residues. Trimming removed 4 bases from V and 5 bases from J, with 12 bases in between. The germline CDR1 and CDR2 sequences are SGDLS and YYNGEE. CDR3 in amino acids: CASSSRGWETQYF. CDR3 coding DNA: TGTGCCAGCAGCAGTAGAGGGTGGGAGACCCAGTACTTC.

V gene TRBV6-1 combines with J gene TRBJ1-6, with D unclear. The CDR3 length is 15 residues. CDR1 is MNHNS, CDR2 SASEGT, per germline. V was cut by 7 bases and J by 0 bases, with 10 bases left in between. CDR3 sequence: CASTLGSSYNSPLHF. In DNA, the CDR3 is TGTGCCAGCACCCTGGGGAGCTCCTATAATTCACCCCTCCACTTT.

This chain uses TRBV19 with TRBJ2-2; possible D gene TRBD2, 6 bases. Germline loops: CDR1 LNHDA, CDR2 SQIVND (reference sequence). The CDR3 has 15 residues. The V end lost 7 bases, the J end lost 3 bases, and 15 bases lay between the germline ends. CDR3 protein: CASTPGAWDTGELFF. DNA for the CDR3: TGTGCCAGTACCCCGGGAGCTTGGGACACCGGGGAGCTGTTTTTT.

This chain links TRBV20-1 with TRBJ1-1; D is unresolved. This CDR3 has 11 residues. Germline lookup yields CDR1 DFQATT and CDR2 SNEGSKA (reference sequence). V was pared by 6 bases and J by 5 bases, with 10 bases between. In DNA form, the CDR3 reads TGCAGTGCCCTCCTCGGGACTGAAGCTTTCTTT. It yields the protein CSALLGTEAFF.

The chain carries TRBV19 and TRBJ1-2; no firm D call. Germline CDR1 is LNHDA and CDR2 is SQIVND (reference sequence). This CDR3 has 15 amino acids. The ends were cut back, 4 bases at V and 8 bases at J, with 20 bases in the middle. The chain's CDR3 is CASSTSDGSWRGYTF. As DNA, the CDR3 is TGTGCCAGTAGTACTTCAGACGGGAGCTGGAGAGGCTACACCTTC.

V and J are TRBV6-5 and TRBJ2-5; 7 nucleotides line up with TRBD1. The DNA end favors TRBJ2-7, so the J call may be wrong. CDR1 and CDR2 from the germline V gene are MNHEY and SVGAGI. The CDR3 is 13 amino acids. This CDR3 reads CASAPGGSYEQYF. The CDR3 DNA sequence: TGTGCCAGCGCGCCAGGGGGCTCCTACGAGCAGTACTTC.

This clone was seen more than once but under ten times. The V call is TRBV6-1, the J call TRBJ2-3; the D gene is possibly TRBD1 (6 bases). The germline V gene encodes CDR1 MNHNS and CDR2 SASEGT. CDR3 length: 13 amino acids. V lost 7 bases to trimming and J lost 4 bases, with 12 bases between them. The CDR3 here is CASTPQGPDTQYF. CDR3 sequence (DNA): TGTGCCAGCACACCTCAGGGGCCAGATACGCAGTATTTT.

The V and J genes are TRBV7-3 and TRBJ2-6; D is unclear. Germline CDR1 reads SGHTA; CDR2 reads FQGTGA. Trimming cost V 3 bases and J 4 bases, with 10 bases left between them. CDR3 length equals 15 residues. In nucleotides, the CDR3 is TGTGCCAGCAGCTTCACAGCATCGGGGGCCAACGTCCTGACTTTC. Its translation is CASSFTASGANVLTF.

This chain joins TRBV28 and TRBJ2-7; tentative D call: TRBD2 (6 bases). The CDR3 runs to 21 residues. V lost 5 bases, J lost 3 bases, and 35 bases lay in between. CDR1 is MDHEN and CDR2 is SYDVKM in the germline V gene. The CDR3 DNA reads as TGTGCCAGCAGTCCTCTTAACCCCTCTTACTCGGGGGTCGGGGCCCACTACGAGCAGTACTTC. It specifies CASSPLNPSYSGVGAHYEQYF.

V and J are TRBV27 and TRBJ2-1; 14 bases are a match to TRBD2. J gave up 12 bases and V 4 bases, and 17 bases lay outside the gene matches. This CDR3 spans 18 amino acids. From germline, CDR1 is MNHEY and CDR2 SMNVEV (reference sequence). In DNA, the CDR3 is TGTGCCAGCAGTTCCCGACTAGCGGGGGGGCCGGAAAAACCGGGGCAGTTCTTC. The encoded protein is CASSSRLAGGPEKPGQFF.

This chain connects TRBV7-9 to TRBJ2-7, with unresolved D. From germline, CDR1 is SEHNR and CDR2 FQNEAQ (reference sequence). The length of the CDR3 is 14 residues. V was shortened by 4 bases and J by 0 bases, with 10 bases between the two germline ends. The CDR3 loop is CASSSVRSSYEQYF. CDR3 DNA sequence: TGTGCCAGCAGCTCCGTTCGGAGCTCCTACGAGCAGTACTTC.

The V call is TRBV7-6, the J call TRBJ2-7; maybe TRBD2 (6 bases). With 4 bases removed from V and 2 bases from J, the gap between germline ends came to 12 bases. This CDR3 has 14 residues. CDR1 and CDR2 from the germline V gene are SGHVS and FNYEAQ. Here the CDR3 DNA reads TGTGCCAGCAGCTCGGTGGAGGGGCCCTACGAGCAGTACTTC. Protein sequence: CASSSVEGPYEQYF.

The chain has TRBV7-9 and TRBJ2-5, with TRBD2 as a possible D gene (6 bases). V shed 6 bases and J shed 1 base, with 9 bases lying between them. This CDR3 is built from 13 residues. Germline V gives CDR1 SEHNR, CDR2 FQNEAQ (reference sequence). This chain's CDR3 is CASRSGVQETQYF. The CDR3 DNA sequence: TGTGCCAGCAGATCGGGGGTCCAAGAGACCCAGTACTTC.

The chain joins TRBV19 to TRBJ2-2, with D possibly being TRBD2 (6 bases). The germline V gene has CDR1 LNHDA and CDR2 SQIVND (reference sequence). The CDR3 consists of 13 residues. The V and J ends lost 7 bases and 6 bases respectively, with 12 bases between them. The CDR3 DNA is TGTGCCAGTACCCCGACTAGATCCGGGGAGCTGTTTTTT. Protein sequence: CASTPTRSGELFF. The full variable domain, rest sourced from reference TRBV19 and TRBJ2-2, is DGGITQSPKYLFRKEGQNVTLSCEQNLNHDAMYWYRQDPGQGLRLIYYSQIVNDFQKGDIAEGYSVSREKKESFPLTVTSAQKNPTAFYLCASTPTRSGELFFGEGSRLTVL.

The chain links TRBV4-2 to TRBJ2-7, with 7 bases matching TRBD2. The germline V gene has CDR1 LGHNA and CDR2 YNFKEQ. The CDR3 extends over 15 amino acids. Trimming took 1 base from V and 0 from J; bases not matched to a gene: 3. For the CDR3, the DNA is TGTGCCAGCAGCCAAGCAGGCGGGAGCTCCTACGAGCAGTACTTC. Its translation: CASSQAGGSSYEQYF.

Written as DNA, the CDR3 is TGCAGCGTTGAAGATGGGGGGCAGCCCCAGCATTTT. This translates into CSVEDGGQPQHF. V is TRBV29-1 and J is TRBJ1-5; weak D call: TRBD1 (5 bases). The CDR3 consists of 12 residues. The germline V gene encodes CDR1 SQVTM and CDR2 ANQGSEA. The V gene lost 0 bases and the J gene lost 7 bases, with 7 bases spanning the gap. Using reference TRBV29-1 and TRBJ1-5 for the parts outside the CDR3, the full variable domain is SAVISQKPSRDICQRGTSLTIQCQVDSQVTMMFWYRQQPGQSLTLIATANQGSEATYESGFVIDKFPISRPNLTFSTLTVSNMSPEDSSIYLCSVEDGGQPQHFGDGTRLSIL.

The chain is built from TRBV2 and TRBJ2-7, with D possibly matching TRBD2 (5 bases). This CDR3 is built from 13 residues. V gave up 7 bases and J gave up 2 bases, with 12 bases separating them. Germline CDR1 and CDR2: SNHLY and FYNNEI. The CDR3 loop reads CASTEGLTYEQYF. CDR3 nucleotide sequence: TGTGCCAGCACCGAGGGCCTAACCTACGAGCAGTACTTC.

The CDR3 here is CASKKNRRGEQETQYF. The CDR3 nucleotides are TGTGCCAGCAAAAAGAACCGTAGGGGCGAACAAGAGACCCAGTACTTC. This sequence joins TRBV2 and TRBJ2-5, with D maybe TRBD1 (5 bases). The germline CDR1 and CDR2 sequences are SNHLY and FYNNEI. Trimming removed 7 bases from V and 2 bases from J, with 20 bases in between. The CDR3 length is 16 residues.

The J gene is TRBJ2-1, the V gene TRBV14; D uncertain. Germline V gives CDR1 SGHDN, CDR2 FVKESK. The CDR3 has 14 amino acids. V shed 3 bases and J shed 1 base, with 7 bases lying between them. CDR3 sequence reads: CASSQYRSYNEQFF. The CDR3 region has the DNA TGTGCCAGCAGCCAGTACCGGTCCTACAATGAGCAGTTCTTC. The full variable domain, in which reference TRBV14 and TRBJ2-1 provide the parts outside the CDR3, is EAGVTQFPSHSVIEKGQTVTLRCDPISGHDNLYWYRRVMGKEIKFLLHFVKESKQDESGMPNNRFLAERTGGTYSTLKVQPAELEDSGVYFCASSQYRSYNEQFFGPGTRLTVL.

This clone has just a few counts. The chain carries TRBV9 and TRBJ1-1; D might be TRBD1 (6 bases). The germline gives CDR1 SGDLS, CDR2 YYNGEE. V dropped 2 bases and J dropped 4 bases, with 18 bases sitting between them. This CDR3 has 16 amino acids. The CDR3 DNA sequence: TGTGCCAGCAGCGTCGGACTTCAAGGGGGGGTCACTGAAGCTTTCTTT. The encoded protein is CASSVGLQGGVTEAFF.

The genes are TRBV18 and TRBJ1-2; 7 bases match TRBD1. This CDR3 is 12 amino acids long. Germline V gives CDR1 KGHSH, CDR2 LQKENI. Trimming at V came to 6 bases and at J to 6 bases, leaving 4 bases not matched to a gene. The CDR3 spells CASSPDRNGYTF. Written as DNA, the CDR3 is TGTGCCAGCTCTCCGGACAGGAATGGCTACACCTTC.

This chain joins TRBV7-6 and TRBJ2-7; no firm D call. The CDR3 extends over 13 amino acids. CDR1 SGHVS and CDR2 FNYEAQ come from the germline V gene. V was trimmed by 1 base and J by 3 bases, leaving 7 bases between them. The CDR3 loop is CASSLGRVYEQYF. The DNA of the CDR3 is TGTGCCAGCAGCTTAGGTCGGGTCTACGAGCAGTACTTC. Filled out from reference TRBV7-6 and TRBJ2-7, the complete variable domain reads GAGVSQSPRYKVTKRGQDVALRCDPISGHVSLYWYRQALGQGPEFLTYFNYEAQQDKSGLPNDRFSAERPEGSISTLTIQRTEQRDSAMYRCASSLGRVYEQYFGPGTRLTVT.

This sequence joins TRBV9 and TRBJ2-2, with 8 bases identical to TRBD2. In germline, CDR1 is SGDLS, CDR2 YYNGEE. The CDR3 has 17 residues. The trim removed 4 bases at V and 3 bases at J, leaving 11 bases unmatched. CDR3 region: CASSPAGAGDYTGELFF. The CDR3 DNA reads TGTGCCAGCAGCCCAGCGGGAGCGGGGGACTACACCGGGGAGCTGTTTTTT.

This clone was seen a handful of times. This chain connects TRBV6-1 to TRBJ1-2; 9 nucleotides line up with TRBD1. Germline V gene lookup returns CDR1 MNHNS and CDR2 SASEGT. V shed 1 base and J 5 bases; nucleotides not matched to a gene: 11. The CDR3 has 17 residues. CDR3 amino acids: CASSEVPGQGPAYGYTF. CDR3 sequence (DNA): TGTGCCAGCAGTGAAGTCCCGGGACAGGGTCCGGCGTATGGCTACACCTTC.

The rearrangement links TRBV6-1 to TRBJ2-7; D may be TRBD2 (6 bases). Per the germline V gene, CDR1 is MNHNS and CDR2 is SASEGT. V shed 8 bases and J shed 6 bases, with 20 bases lying between them. The CDR3 is made up of 14 amino acids. CDR3 coding DNA: TGTGCCAGCCGGGAGTTGGAGTCAATCGCCGAGCAGTACTTC. It encodes CASRELESIAEQYF.